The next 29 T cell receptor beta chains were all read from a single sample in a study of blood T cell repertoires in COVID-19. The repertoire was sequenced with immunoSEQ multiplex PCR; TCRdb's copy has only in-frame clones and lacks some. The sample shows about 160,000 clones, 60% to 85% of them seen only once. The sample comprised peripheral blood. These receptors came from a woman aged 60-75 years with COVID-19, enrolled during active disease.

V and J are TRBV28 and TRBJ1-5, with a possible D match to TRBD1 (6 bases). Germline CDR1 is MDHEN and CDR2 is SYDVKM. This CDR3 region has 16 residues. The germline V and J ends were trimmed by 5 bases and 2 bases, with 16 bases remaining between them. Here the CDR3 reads CASSPRGGAGNQPQHF. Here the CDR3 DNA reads TGTGCCAGCAGTCCCCGGGGGGGGGCCGGCAATCAGCCCCAGCATTTT.

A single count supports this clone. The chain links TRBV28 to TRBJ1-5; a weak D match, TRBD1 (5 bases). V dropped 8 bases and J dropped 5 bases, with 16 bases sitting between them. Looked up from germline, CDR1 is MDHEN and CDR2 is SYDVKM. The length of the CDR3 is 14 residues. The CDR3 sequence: CASRTQGIYQPQHF. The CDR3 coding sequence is TGTGCCAGCCGGACGCAGGGTATCTATCAGCCCCAGCATTTT.

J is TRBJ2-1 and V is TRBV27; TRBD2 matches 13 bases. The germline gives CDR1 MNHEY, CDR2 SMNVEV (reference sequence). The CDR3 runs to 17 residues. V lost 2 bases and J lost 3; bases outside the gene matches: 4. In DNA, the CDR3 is TGTGCCAGCAGTTTACCCGGGACTAGCGGGATCTACAATGAGCAGTTCTTC. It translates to CASSLPGTSGIYNEQFF.

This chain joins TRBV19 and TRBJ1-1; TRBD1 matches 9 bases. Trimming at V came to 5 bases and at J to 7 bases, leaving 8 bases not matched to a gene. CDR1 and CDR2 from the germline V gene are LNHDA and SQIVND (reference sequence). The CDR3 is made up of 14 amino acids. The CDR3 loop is CASSQQGAKGEAFF. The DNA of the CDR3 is TGTGCCAGTAGTCAACAGGGGGCAAAGGGTGAAGCTTTCTTT.

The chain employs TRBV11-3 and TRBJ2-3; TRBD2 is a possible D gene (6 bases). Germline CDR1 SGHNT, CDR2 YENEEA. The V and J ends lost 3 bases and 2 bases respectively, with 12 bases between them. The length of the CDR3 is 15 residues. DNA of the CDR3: TGTGCCAGCAGCTTCGGGAGAACCGCCACAGATACGCAGTATTTT. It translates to CASSFGRTATDTQYF.

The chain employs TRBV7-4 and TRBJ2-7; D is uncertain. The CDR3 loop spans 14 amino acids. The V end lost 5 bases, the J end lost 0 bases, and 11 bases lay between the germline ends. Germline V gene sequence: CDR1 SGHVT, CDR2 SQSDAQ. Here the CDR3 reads CASSLSTLSYEQYF. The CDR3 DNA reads TGTGCCAGCAGCCTCTCGACACTCTCCTACGAGCAGTACTTC.

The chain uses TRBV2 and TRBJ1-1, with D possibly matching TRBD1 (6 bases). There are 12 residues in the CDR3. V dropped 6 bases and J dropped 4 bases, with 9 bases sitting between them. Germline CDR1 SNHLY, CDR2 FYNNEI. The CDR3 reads CASRGGPTEAFF. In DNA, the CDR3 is TGTGCCAGCAGGGGGGGGCCCACTGAAGCTTTCTTT.

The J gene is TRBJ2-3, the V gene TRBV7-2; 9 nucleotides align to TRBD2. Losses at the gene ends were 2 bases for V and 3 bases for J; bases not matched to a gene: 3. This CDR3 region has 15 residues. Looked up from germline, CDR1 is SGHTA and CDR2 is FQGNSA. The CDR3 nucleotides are TGTGCCAGCAGCTTAATAGCGGGAGTTACAGATACGCAGTATTTT. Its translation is CASSLIAGVTDTQYF.

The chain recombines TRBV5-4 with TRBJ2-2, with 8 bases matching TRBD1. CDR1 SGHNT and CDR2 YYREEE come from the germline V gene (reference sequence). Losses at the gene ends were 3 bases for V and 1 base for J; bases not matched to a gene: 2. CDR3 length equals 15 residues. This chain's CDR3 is CASSSGQVNTGELFF. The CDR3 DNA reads TGTGCCAGCAGCTCGGGACAGGTGAACACCGGGGAGCTGTTTTTT.

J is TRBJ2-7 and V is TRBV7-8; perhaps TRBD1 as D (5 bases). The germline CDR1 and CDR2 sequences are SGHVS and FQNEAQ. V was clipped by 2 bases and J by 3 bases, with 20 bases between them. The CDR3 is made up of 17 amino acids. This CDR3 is CASSLSRGDGRNYEQYV. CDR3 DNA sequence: TGTGCCAGCAGCTTAAGTAGGGGTGACGGACGGAACTACGAGCAGTACGTC.

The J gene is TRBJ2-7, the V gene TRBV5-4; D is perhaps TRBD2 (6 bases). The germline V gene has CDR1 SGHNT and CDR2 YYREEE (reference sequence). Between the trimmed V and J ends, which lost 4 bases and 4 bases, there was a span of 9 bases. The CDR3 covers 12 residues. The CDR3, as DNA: TGTGCCAGCAGCCGAGCGGGTTACGAGCAGTACTTC. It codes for CASSRAGYEQYF. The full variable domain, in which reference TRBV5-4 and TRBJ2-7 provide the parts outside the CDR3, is ETGVTQSPTHLIKTRGQQVTLRCSSQSGHNTVSWYQQALGQGPQFIFQYYREEENGRGNFPPRFSGLQFPNYSSELNVNALELDDSALYLCASSRAGYEQYFGPGTRLTVT.

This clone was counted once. CDR3 loop: CASSAGQGPSMNEQYF. The CDR3 nucleotides are TGTGCCAGCAGTGCGGGACAGGGGCCCTCCATGAACGAGCAGTACTTC. The chain recombines TRBV6-1 with TRBJ2-7; 10 bases fit TRBD1. The CDR3 runs 16 residues. The germline gives CDR1 MNHNS, CDR2 SASEGT. V shed 4 bases, J shed 5 bases, and the junction held 11 bases outside the gene matches.

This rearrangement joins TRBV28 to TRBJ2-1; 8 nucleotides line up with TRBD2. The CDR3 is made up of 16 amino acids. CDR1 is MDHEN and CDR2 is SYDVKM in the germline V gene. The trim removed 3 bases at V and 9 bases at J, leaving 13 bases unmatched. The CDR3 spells CASSFPLSGRAGEQFF. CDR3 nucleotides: TGTGCCAGCAGTTTTCCCCTCTCCGGGAGGGCCGGTGAGCAGTTCTTC. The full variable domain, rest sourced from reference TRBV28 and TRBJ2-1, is DVKVTQSSRYLVKRTGEKVFLECVQDMDHENMFWYRQDPGLGLRLIYFSYDVKMKEKGDIPEGYSVSREKKERFSLILESASTNQTSMYLCASSFPLSGRAGEQFFGPGTRLTVL.

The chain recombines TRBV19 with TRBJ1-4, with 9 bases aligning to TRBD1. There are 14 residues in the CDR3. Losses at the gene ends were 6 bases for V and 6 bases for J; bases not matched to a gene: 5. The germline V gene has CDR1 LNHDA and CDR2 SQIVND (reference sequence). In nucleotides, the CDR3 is TGTGCCAGTAGGGACAGGGGAATAGATGAAAAACTGTTTTTT. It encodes CASRDRGIDEKLFF.

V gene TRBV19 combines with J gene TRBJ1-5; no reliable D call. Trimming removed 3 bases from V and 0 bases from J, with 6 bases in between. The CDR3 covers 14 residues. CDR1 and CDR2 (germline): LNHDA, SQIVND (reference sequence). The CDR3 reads CASSIAVSNQPQHF. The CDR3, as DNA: TGTGCCAGTAGTATCGCAGTTAGCAATCAGCCCCAGCATTTT.

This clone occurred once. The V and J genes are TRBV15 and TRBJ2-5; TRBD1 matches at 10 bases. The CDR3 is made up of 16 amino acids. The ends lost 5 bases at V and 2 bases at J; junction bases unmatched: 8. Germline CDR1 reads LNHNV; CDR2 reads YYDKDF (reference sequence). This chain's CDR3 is CATSPSAGQGQETQYF. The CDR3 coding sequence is TGTGCCACCAGCCCCTCCGCGGGACAGGGGCAAGAGACCCAGTACTTC.

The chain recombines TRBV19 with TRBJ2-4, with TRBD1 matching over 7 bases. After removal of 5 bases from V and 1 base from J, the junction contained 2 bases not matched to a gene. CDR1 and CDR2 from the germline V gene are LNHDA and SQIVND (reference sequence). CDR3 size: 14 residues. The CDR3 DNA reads TGTGCCAGTAGTCAACAGGGGGCCAAAAACATTCAGTACTTC. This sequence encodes CASSQQGAKNIQYF.

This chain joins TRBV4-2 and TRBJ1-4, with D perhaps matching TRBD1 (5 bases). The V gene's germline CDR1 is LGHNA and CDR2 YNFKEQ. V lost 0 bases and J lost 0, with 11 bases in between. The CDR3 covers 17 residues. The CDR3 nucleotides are TGTGCCAGCAGCCAAGAGGGGCCAGGCACAACTAATGAAAAACTGTTTTTT. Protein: CASSQEGPGTTNEKLFF.

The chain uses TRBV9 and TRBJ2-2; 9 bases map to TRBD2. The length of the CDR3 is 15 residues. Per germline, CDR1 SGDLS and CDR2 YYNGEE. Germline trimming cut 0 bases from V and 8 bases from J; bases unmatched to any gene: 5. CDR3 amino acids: CASSVELAGVGELFF. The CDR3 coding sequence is TGTGCCAGCAGCGTAGAGTTAGCGGGAGTGGGGGAGCTGTTTTTT.

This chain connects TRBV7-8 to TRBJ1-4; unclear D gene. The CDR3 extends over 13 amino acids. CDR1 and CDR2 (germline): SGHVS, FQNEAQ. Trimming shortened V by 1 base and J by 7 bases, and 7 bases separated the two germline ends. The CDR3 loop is CASSLGRVEKLFF. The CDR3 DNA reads TGTGCCAGCAGCTTAGGTCGGGTTGAAAAACTGTTTTTT.

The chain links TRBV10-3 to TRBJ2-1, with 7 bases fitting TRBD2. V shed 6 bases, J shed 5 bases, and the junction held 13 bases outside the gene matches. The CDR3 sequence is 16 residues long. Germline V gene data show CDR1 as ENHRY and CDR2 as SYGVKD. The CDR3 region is CAIRTRLARENNEQFF. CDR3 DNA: TGTGCCATCAGGACTCGACTAGCCCGGGAAAACAATGAGCAGTTCTTC.

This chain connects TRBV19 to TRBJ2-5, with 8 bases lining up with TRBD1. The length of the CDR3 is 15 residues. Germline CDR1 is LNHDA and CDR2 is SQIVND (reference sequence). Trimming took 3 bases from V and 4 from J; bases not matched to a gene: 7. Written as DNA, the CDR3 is TGTGCCAGTAGTATCGCAGGGGGCTATGGAGAGACCCAGTACTTC. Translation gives CASSIAGGYGETQYF.

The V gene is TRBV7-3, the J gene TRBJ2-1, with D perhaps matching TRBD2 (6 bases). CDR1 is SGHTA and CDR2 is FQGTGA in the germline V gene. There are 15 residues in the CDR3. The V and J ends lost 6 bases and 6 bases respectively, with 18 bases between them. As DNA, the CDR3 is TGTGCCAGCAGTTCTTCCGGGACTTCGAGCAATGAGCAGTTCTTC. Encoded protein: CASSSSGTSSNEQFF. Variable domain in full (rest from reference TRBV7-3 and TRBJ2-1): GAGVSQTPSNKVTEKGKYVELRCDPISGHTALYWYRQSLGQGPEFLIYFQGTGAADDSGLPNDRFFAVRPEGSVSTLKIQRTERGDSAVYLCASSSSGTSSNEQFFGPGTRLTVL.

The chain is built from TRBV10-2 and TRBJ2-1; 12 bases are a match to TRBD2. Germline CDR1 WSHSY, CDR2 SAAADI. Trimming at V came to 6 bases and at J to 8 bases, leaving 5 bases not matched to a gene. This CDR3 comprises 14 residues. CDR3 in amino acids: CASRQTSGGDEQFF. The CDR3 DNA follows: TGCGCCAGCAGGCAGACTAGCGGGGGAGATGAGCAGTTCTTC.

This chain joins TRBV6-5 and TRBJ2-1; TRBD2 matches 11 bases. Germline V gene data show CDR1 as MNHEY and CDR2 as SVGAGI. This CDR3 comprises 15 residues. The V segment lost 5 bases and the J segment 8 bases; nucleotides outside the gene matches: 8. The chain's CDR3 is CASSKTSGRGYEQFF. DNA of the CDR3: TGTGCCAGCAGTAAAACTAGCGGGAGAGGCTATGAGCAGTTCTTC.

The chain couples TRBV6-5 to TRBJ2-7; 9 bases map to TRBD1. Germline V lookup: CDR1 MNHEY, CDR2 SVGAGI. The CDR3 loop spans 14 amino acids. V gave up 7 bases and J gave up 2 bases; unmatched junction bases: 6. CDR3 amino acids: CASMKDRGAYEQYF. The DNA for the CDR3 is TGTGCCAGCATGAAGGACAGGGGAGCCTACGAGCAGTACTTC.

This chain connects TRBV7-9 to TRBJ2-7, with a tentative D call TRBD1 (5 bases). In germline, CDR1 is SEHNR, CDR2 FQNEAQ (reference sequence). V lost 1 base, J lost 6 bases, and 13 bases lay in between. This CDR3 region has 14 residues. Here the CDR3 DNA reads TGTGCCAGCAGCTTAGGATCCAGGGTCTTCGAGCAGTACGTC. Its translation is CASSLGSRVFEQYV.

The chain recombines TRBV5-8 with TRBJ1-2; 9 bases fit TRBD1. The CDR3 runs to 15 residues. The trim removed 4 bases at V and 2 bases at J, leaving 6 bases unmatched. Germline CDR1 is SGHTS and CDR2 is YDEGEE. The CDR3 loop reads CASSQFGQGNYGYTF. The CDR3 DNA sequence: TGTGCCAGCAGCCAATTCGGACAGGGGAACTATGGCTACACCTTC. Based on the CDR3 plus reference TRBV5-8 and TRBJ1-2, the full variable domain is EAGVTQSPTHLIKTRGQQATLRCSPISGHTSVYWYQQALGLGLQFLLWYDEGEERNRGNFPPRFSGRQFPNYSSELNVNALELEDSALYLCASSQFGQGNYGYTFGSGTRLTVV.

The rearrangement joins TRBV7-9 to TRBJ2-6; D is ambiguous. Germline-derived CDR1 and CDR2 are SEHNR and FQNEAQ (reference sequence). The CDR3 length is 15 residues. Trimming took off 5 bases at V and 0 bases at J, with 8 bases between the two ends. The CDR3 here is CASSLLNSGANVLTF. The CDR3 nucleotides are TGTGCCAGCAGCCTTCTTAACTCTGGGGCCAACGTCCTGACTTTC.